A single sample gave rise to the 14 T cell receptor beta chains below, sequenced in a study of CD4 T cells in relation to SARS-CoV-2 and coronaviruses. No antigen is known for these receptors. The unexposed donors gave CD4+ T cells in about 2010-2019, prior to COVID-19. The cells were cultured for 10 days before CD4+ T cells were isolated. Only in-frame clones appear in the TCRdb table, and some are missing; sequencing was by immunoSEQ multiplex PCR. In the table there are about 22,000 clones, over 70% of which are singletons. Sample: CD4+ T cells from PBMCs, cultured in vitro. The source is a human donor in good health.

The chain combines TRBV12-3 or TRBV12-4 with TRBJ1-6; D not resolved. CDR3 length: 13 residues. With 2 bases removed from V and 5 bases from J, the gap between germline ends came to 4 bases. The CDR3 DNA follows: TGTGCCAGCAGTTTAACAAATAATTCACCCCTCCACTTT. Its translation is CASSLTNNSPLHF.

The J gene is TRBJ2-1, the V gene TRBV7-2; 14 bases match TRBD2. CDR1 and CDR2 from the germline V gene are SGHTA and FQGNSA. The J segment lost 7 bases and the V segment lost 5 bases, leaving 7 bases of the junction unmatched. The CDR3 length is 16 residues. CDR3 sequence: CASSIRTSGGRNEQFF. DNA for the CDR3: TGTGCCAGCAGCATCCGGACTAGCGGGGGGAGGAATGAGCAGTTCTTC.

CDR3 DNA sequence: TGTGCCAGCAGTTCCCGGACTGCTGAAGCTTTCTTT. Translating gives CASSSRTAEAFF. The J gene is TRBJ1-1, the V gene TRBV28; D unresolved. V lost 4 bases, J lost 6 bases, and 9 bases lay in between. The CDR3 sequence is 12 residues long. In germline, CDR1 is MDHEN, CDR2 SYDVKM.

The V and J genes are TRBV6-4 and TRBJ2-1; D is ambiguous. The V and J ends lost 1 base and 12 bases respectively, with 16 bases between them. The CDR3 covers 14 residues. The V gene's germline CDR1 is MRHNA and CDR2 SNTAGT. The DNA of the CDR3 is TGTGCCAGCAGTGACTTTCCCTCCGTACCTTCGCAGTTCTTC. The encoded protein is CASSDFPSVPSQFF.

The J gene is TRBJ2-7, the V gene TRBV12-3 or TRBV12-4; 8 positions match TRBD1. The CDR3 spans 13 residues. Trimming at V came to 7 bases and at J to 7 bases, leaving 9 bases not matched to a gene. The CDR3 DNA reads as TGTGCCAGCACCCCTGGGACAGGCAGGGAGCAGTACTTC. It is translated as CASTPGTGREQYF.

The J gene is TRBJ1-1, the V gene TRBV5-6; no clear D gene. The CDR3 spans 16 residues. V shed 3 bases and J shed 6 bases, with 21 bases lying between them. Looked up from germline, CDR1 is SGHDT and CDR2 is YYEEEE. CDR3 sequence (DNA): TGTGCCAGCAGCTCAGTTGGAGGCTCACGAATCGCTGAAGCTTTCTTT. Amino acids: CASSSVGGSRIAEAFF.

The chain carries TRBV7-9 and TRBJ2-5, with D hard to call. With 1 base removed from V and 1 base from J, the gap between germline ends came to 7 bases. The CDR3 covers 14 residues. Germline values: CDR1 SEHNR, CDR2 FQNEAQ (reference sequence). The CDR3 loop reads CASSLVPAQETQYF. CDR3 DNA sequence: TGTGCCAGCAGCTTAGTACCCGCCCAAGAGACCCAGTACTTC.

J is TRBJ2-7 and V is TRBV20-1, with D perhaps TRBD1 (6 bases). Trimming took off 3 bases at V and 0 bases at J, with 12 bases between the two ends. Germline CDR1 is DFQATT and CDR2 is SNEGSKA (reference sequence). The CDR3 is 14 residues long. The CDR3 DNA reads TGCAGTGCTAGTATCCAGGGGCGCTCCTACGAGCAGTACTTC. The encoded protein is CSASIQGRSYEQYF.

The chain combines TRBV6-5 with TRBJ1-4, with a possible D match to TRBD1 (6 bases). Germline lookup yields CDR1 MNHEY and CDR2 SVGAGI. The V end was cut by 0 bases, the J end by 6 bases, with 11 bases between. There are 15 residues in the CDR3. The CDR3 here is CASSYSGQFHEKLFF. The CDR3 DNA reads TGTGCCAGCAGTTACTCCGGACAGTTCCATGAAAAACTGTTTTTT.

The CDR3 here is CASSPGREEQFF. The CDR3 DNA sequence: TGTGCCAGCTCCCCGGGGAGGGAGGAACAGTTCTTC. This chain uses TRBV18 with TRBJ2-1; 7 bases line up with TRBD2. Trimming cost V 6 bases and J 13 bases; bases outside gene matches: 9. The germline CDR1 and CDR2 sequences are KGHSH and LQKENI. This CDR3 has 12 residues.

The genes are TRBV6-6 and TRBJ1-6; D uncertain. Germline CDR1 is MNHNY and CDR2 is SVGAGI (reference sequence). The CDR3 is 14 residues long. Trimming took off 0 bases at V and 7 bases at J, with 7 bases between the two ends. The CDR3 loop reads CASSYSGNNSPLHF. DNA of the CDR3: TGTGCCAGCAGTTACTCAGGGAACAATTCACCCCTCCACTTT.

The chain combines TRBV5-4 with TRBJ2-7; 9 bases match TRBD1. Per the germline V gene, CDR1 is SGHNT and CDR2 is YYREEE (reference sequence). CDR3 length equals 16 residues. V shed 0 bases and J 0 bases; nucleotides not matched to a gene: 4. The CDR3 sequence is CASSLGQGVSSYEQYF. CDR3 in DNA: TGTGCCAGCAGCTTGGGACAGGGGGTGAGCTCCTACGAGCAGTACTTC. Variable domain in full (rest from reference TRBV5-4 and TRBJ2-7): ETGVTQSPTHLIKTRGQQVTLRCSSQSGHNTVSWYQQALGQGPQFIFQYYREEENGRGNFPPRFSGLQFPNYSSELNVNALELDDSALYLCASSLGQGVSSYEQYFGPGTRLTVT.

A single count supports this clone. The genes are TRBV7-9 and TRBJ2-7; D uncertain. V was shortened by 2 bases and J by 3 bases, with 11 bases between the two germline ends. Germline V gene sequence: CDR1 SEHNR, CDR2 FQNEAQ (reference sequence). The CDR3 is made up of 14 amino acids. DNA of the CDR3: TGTGCCAGCAGCTTATCGGACGACATCTACGAGCAGTACTTC. As protein: CASSLSDDIYEQYF.

This clone has only a few counts. The chain carries TRBV2 and TRBJ1-2; D is undetermined. Deletions cut 5 bases from V and 7 bases from J, with 11 bases between. This CDR3 contains 12 residues. Germline V gene sequence: CDR1 SNHLY, CDR2 FYNNEI. The CDR3 region is CASSFKPGGYTF. In nucleotides, the CDR3 is TGTGCCAGCAGTTTTAAACCTGGTGGCTACACCTTC.